Below, one TCR beta chain is given with its context. CDR1 is SGHTA and CDR2 is FQGNSA in the germline V gene. The V and J ends lost 5 bases and 2 bases, in that order; junction bases with no gene match: 5. This CDR3 is built from 15 residues. Libraries were prepared by immunoSEQ multiplex PCR; TCRdb keeps only in-frame clonotypes and omits some of them. The sample consists of about half a million clones, 70% to 80% of them appearing once. The sample comes from a study of shared clonotypes between healthy human individuals. This chain connects TRBV7-2 to TRBJ1-3; 8 bases are a match to TRBD1. The sequenced material came from PBMCs. The receptor was isolated from a middle-aged woman in good health. Some clones in this sample may be carry-over from other donors' samples. The CDR3 coding sequence is TGTGCCAGCAGCATCACAGGGGGTCCTGGAAACACCATATATTTT. Translation: CASSITGGPGNTIYF.